Ten or more counts support the clone carrying this T cell receptor beta chain. This sample was included in a study of T-cell memory formation after mild COVID-19. MiXCR, applied by TCRdb to the 5' RACE reads, yields one record per CDR3 protein. The profile shows some 46,000 distinct CDR3 sequences, 6% to 8.5% of them singletons. The germline V gene has CDR1 SGHTA and CDR2 FQGNSA. This CDR3 contains 17 residues. V was cut by 5 bases and J by 0 bases, with 16 bases left in between. The clonotype originates from an adult who had mild COVID-19 (a few samples of this study predate the infection). Cell type and time point are not known. Source material: PBMCs or a T cell subset sorted from them (not recorded which). This sequence joins TRBV7-2 and TRBJ2-2, with no clear D. CDR3 amino acids: CASSPEPGLANTGELFF. In DNA form, the CDR3 reads TGTGCCAGCAGCCCCGAACCGGGTCTGGCGAACACCGGGGAGCTGTTTTTT. Looking up the rest from reference TRBV7-2 and TRBJ2-2 gives the full variable domain: GAGVSQSPSNKVTEKGKDVELRCDPISGHTALYWYRQSLGQGLEFLIYFQGNSAPDKSGLPSDRFSAERTGGSVSTLTIQRTQQEDSAVYLCASSPEPGLANTGELFFGEGSRLTVL.